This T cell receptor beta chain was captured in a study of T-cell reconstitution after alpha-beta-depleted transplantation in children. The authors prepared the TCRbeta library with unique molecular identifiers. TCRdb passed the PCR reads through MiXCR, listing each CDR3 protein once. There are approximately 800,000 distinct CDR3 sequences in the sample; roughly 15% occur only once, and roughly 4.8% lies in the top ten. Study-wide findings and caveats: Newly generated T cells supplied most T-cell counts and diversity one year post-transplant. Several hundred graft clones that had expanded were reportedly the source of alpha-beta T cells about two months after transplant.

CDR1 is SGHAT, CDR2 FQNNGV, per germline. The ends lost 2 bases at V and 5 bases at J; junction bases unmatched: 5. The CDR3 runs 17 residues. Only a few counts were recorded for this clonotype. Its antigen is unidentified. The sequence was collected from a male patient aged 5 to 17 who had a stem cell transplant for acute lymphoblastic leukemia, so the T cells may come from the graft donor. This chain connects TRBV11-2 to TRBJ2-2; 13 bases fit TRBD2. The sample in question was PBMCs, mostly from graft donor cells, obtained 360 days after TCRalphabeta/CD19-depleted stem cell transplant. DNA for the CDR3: TGTGCCAGCAGCTTATCCTGGGGACTAGCGGGAACCGGGGAGCTGTTTTTT. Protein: CASSLSWGLAGTGELFF.